This T cell receptor beta chain was observed in a study of regulatory T cells in long-lasting Graves disease. The CDR3 has 17 residues. CDR1 is SGHVS and CDR2 is FQNEAQ in the germline V gene. V gave up 4 bases and J gave up 0 bases, with 15 bases separating them. Relative to its sample, this clonotype is medium-sized. Its specificity is unknown. Study-wide findings and caveats: No thyroid tissue was studied; the work used peripheral blood only. Persistent Graves' cases showed lower TCR diversity than newly diagnosed cases.

Building of the TCR beta libraries involved iRepertoire HTBI primers and Arm-PCR of CDR3 regions. TCRdb called the multiplex PCR reads again in MiXCR, with one record for every CDR3 protein. The data hold about half a million distinct CDR3 sequences, with under 25% observed a single time. This sample's time point: persistent/refractory GD, antithyroid drugs over 5 years with positive TRAb. After RNA was extracted from PBMCs, the TCR library was made from it. This specimen consisted of peripheral blood mononuclear cells (PBMCs), obtained when the disease was refractory, from a patient treated with antithyroid drugs. The genes are TRBV7-8 and TRBJ1-4; no definite D call. The source is a female donor with Graves disease. CDR3 loop: CASSSLTASATNEKLFF. The CDR3 nucleotides read TGTGCCAGCAGCTCGTTAACAGCTTCTGCAACTAATGAAAAACTGTTTTTT.